Given below is one T cell receptor (beta chain) in context. This entry belongs to a study of blood T cell repertoires in COVID-19. Overall study: COVID-19 samples from acute and convalescent phases originated in the United States, Italy and Spain. PBMCs, B-cell-depleted T cells, or T cells provided the cDNA or gDNA that made up the material.

Seattle cases were enrolled at active infection and followed longitudinally. Original methodology: Reference gene primer amplification in the assay estimated nucleated cell counts. Repertoires were generated with immunoSEQ multiplex PCR, while TCRdb's copy carries only in-frame clones and drops some. V and J calls plus clone size are reproduced from that table; the DNA served to infer D and trimming. Here the sample spans approximately 120,000 clones, around 85% being singletons. V trimming: 5 bases; J trimming: 4 bases; junction bases outside the gene matches: 7. CDR1 is MDHEN, CDR2 SYDVKM, per germline. This CDR3 comprises 14 residues.

Sequenced sample: peripheral blood. The V and J genes are TRBV28 and TRBJ2-5; 7 nucleotides match TRBD2. The receptor was derived from a man aged 30 to 45 with COVID-19, enrolled during active disease. The CDR3 is CASSLTSEVETQYF. In DNA form, the CDR3 reads TGTGCCAGCAGTCTTACTAGCGAAGTAGAGACCCAGTACTTC.